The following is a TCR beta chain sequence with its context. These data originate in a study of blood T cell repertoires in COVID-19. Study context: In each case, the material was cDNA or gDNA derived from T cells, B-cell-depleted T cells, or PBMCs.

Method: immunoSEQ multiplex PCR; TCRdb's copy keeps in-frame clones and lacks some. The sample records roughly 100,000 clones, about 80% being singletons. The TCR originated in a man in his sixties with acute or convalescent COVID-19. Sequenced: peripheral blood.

This CDR3 is CASSLEAGANYGYTF. CDR3 nucleotides: TGTGCCAGCAGTTTAGAAGCGGGAGCTAACTATGGCTACACCTTC. The V call is TRBV6-4, the J call TRBJ1-2; D ambiguous. Trimming removed 5 bases from V and 0 bases from J, with 13 bases in between. The CDR3 covers 15 residues. Germline V gene sequence: CDR1 MRHNA, CDR2 SNTAGT.